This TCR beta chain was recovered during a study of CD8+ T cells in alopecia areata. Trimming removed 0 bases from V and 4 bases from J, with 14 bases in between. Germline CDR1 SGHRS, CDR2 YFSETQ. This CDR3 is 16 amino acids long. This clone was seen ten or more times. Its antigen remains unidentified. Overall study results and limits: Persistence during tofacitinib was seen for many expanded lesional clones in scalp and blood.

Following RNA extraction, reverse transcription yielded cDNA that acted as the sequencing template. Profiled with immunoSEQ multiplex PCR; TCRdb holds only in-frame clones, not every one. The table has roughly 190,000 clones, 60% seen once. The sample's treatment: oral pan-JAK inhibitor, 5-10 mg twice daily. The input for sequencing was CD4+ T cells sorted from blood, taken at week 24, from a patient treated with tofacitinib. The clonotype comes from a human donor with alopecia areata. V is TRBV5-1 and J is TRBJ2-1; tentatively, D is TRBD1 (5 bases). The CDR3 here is CASSLEGETTYNEQFF. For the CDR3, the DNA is TGCGCCAGCAGCTTGGAAGGGGAAACCACTTACAATGAGCAGTTCTTC. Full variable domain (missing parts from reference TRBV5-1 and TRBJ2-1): KAGVTQTPRYLIKTRGQQVTLSCSPISGHRSVSWYQQTPGQGLQFLFEYFSETQRNKGNFPGRFSGRQFSNSRSEMNVSTLELGDSALYLCASSLEGETTYNEQFFGPGTRLTVL.